This T cell receptor beta chain was profiled in a study of Graves' ophthalmopathy and Graves' hyperthyroidism. Study-wide findings and caveats: Most expanded clonotypes from thyroid (those above 0.001 frequency) were also found in blood.

This clonotype was recorded at least ten times. Antigen: not known. TCR beta CDR3 amplification used RNA transcripts. HTBI primers were employed in first-round RT-PCR, then a second-round multiplex PCR followed. Via MiXCR, TCRdb re-called the multiplex PCR reads, giving one row per CDR3 protein. The sample gives roughly 1.1 million distinct CDR3 sequences, about 36% of which show up once; around 10% is in the top ten. The germline V gene has CDR1 KGHDR and CDR2 SFDVKD. Trimming stripped 3 bases from V and 1 base from J, with 15 bases between. This CDR3 has 17 residues. The study recruited hyperthyroidism patients aged 18 to 65 who were newly diagnosed, under 2 months' duration. Uncontrolled infections, pregnancy, lactation or other autoimmune diseases led to patient exclusion.

The clonotype comes from an adult man with Graves' hyperthyroidism. Sequencing was performed on peripheral blood or thyroid tissue (not recorded which). This chain uses TRBV24-1 with TRBJ1-5, with D tentatively TRBD1 (6 bases). The CDR3 spells CATSDGLLGASNQPQHF. CDR3 nucleotide sequence: TGTGCCACCAGTGATGGTTTGTTGGGGGCGAGCAATCAGCCCCAGCATTTT.